These 3 T cell receptor beta chains came from one sample sequenced in a study of regulatory T cells in long-lasting Graves disease. Building of the TCR beta libraries involved iRepertoire HTBI primers and Arm-PCR of CDR3 regions. Each CDR3 protein is one row after TCRdb ran MiXCR on the multiplex PCR reads. The sample records roughly 320,000 distinct CDR3 sequences, approximately 15% being singletons. Time point meaning: newly diagnosed GD, antithyroid drugs for less than 3 months. Extracted RNA from PBMCs served as the source of the TCR library. This sample was shared with a second study, whose subject was T cells in Graves' hyperthyroidism and ophthalmopathy.

Sequencing used peripheral blood mononuclear cells (PBMCs), obtained at new diagnosis, from a patient treated with antithyroid drugs. These receptors were collected from a man in his forties with Graves disease.

This clonotype was seen repeatedly, ten times or more. The V gene is TRBV6-1, the J gene TRBJ2-7, with a tentative D call TRBD1 (5 bases). Germline V gene data show CDR1 as MNHNS and CDR2 as SASEGT. CDR3 length: 14 residues. Trimming stripped 5 bases from V and 0 bases from J, with 11 bases between. The CDR3 DNA reads TGTGCCAGCAGTCCGCGACAGCCCTCCTACGAGCAGTACTTC. It specifies CASSPRQPSYEQYF.

The table lists this clonotype with many counts. CDR3 region: CASSLGPMGTDTQYF. The CDR3 DNA reads as TGTGCCAGCAGCCTTGGTCCTATGGGCACAGATACGCAGTATTTT. The J gene is TRBJ2-3, the V gene TRBV3-1; D ambiguous. The CDR3 loop spans 15 amino acids. The germline CDR1 and CDR2 sequences are LGHDT and YNNKEL (reference sequence). Trimming left V 4 bases short and J 1 base short, with 12 bases between.

This clonotype was seen only a few times. This chain uses TRBV7-2 with TRBJ1-1; D possibly corresponds to TRBD1 (6 bases). V was cut by 2 bases and J by 6 bases, with 10 bases left in between. The CDR3 loop spans 13 amino acids. Looked up from germline, CDR1 is SGHTA and CDR2 is FQGNSA. CDR3 amino acids: CASSLRGQAEAFF. The CDR3 DNA reads as TGTGCCAGCAGCTTACGGGGGCAGGCTGAAGCTTTCTTT.